The subject of this entry is one T cell receptor beta chain. Per germline, CDR1 SGHVS and CDR2 FNYEAQ. V lost 5 bases, J lost 7 bases, and 15 bases lay in between. The CDR3 sequence is 13 residues long. The sample originates from a study of T cells in Graves' hyperthyroidism and ophthalmopathy. Template material for amplifying TCR beta CDR3 regions consisted of RNA transcripts. The study used the HTBI primer set for a first-round RT-PCR of the TCR CDR3. TCRdb itself ran the multiplex PCR reads through MiXCR, one entry per CDR3 protein. In the table there are around 440,000 distinct CDR3 sequences, 15% to 18% of which are singletons.

Sequencing used blood. The receptor was isolated from a woman younger than 30 with Graves' hyperthyroidism. The V call is TRBV7-6, the J call TRBJ2-7; tentative D call: TRBD2 (6 bases). In DNA form, the CDR3 reads TGTGCCAGCAGCAAGGACTATTTGGGTGAGCAGTACTTC. The encoded protein is CASSKDYLGEQYF.